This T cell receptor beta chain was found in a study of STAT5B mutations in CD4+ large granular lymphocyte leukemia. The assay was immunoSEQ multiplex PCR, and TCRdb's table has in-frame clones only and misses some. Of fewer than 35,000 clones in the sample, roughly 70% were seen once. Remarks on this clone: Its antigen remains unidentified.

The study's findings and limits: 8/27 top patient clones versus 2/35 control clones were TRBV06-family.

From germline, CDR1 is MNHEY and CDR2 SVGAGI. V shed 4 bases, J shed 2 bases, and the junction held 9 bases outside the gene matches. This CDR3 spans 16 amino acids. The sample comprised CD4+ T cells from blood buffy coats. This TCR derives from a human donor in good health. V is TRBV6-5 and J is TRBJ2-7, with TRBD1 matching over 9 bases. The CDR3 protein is CASSSSYWTGAYEQYF. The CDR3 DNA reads TGTGCCAGCAGTTCATCGTACTGGACAGGGGCCTACGAGCAGTACTTC.